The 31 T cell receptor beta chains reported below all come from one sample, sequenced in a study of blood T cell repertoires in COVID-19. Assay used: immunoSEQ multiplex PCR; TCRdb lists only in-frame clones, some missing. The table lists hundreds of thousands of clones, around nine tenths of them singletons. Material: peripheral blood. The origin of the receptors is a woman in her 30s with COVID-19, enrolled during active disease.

The CDR3 DNA is TGTGCCAGCACCGTAGCGGGCGCTATCTACGAGCAGTACTTC. Protein sequence: CASTVAGAIYEQYF. The V gene is TRBV2, the J gene TRBJ2-7; 7 nucleotides align to TRBD2. V shed 7 bases, J shed 3 bases, and the junction held 9 bases outside the gene matches. The CDR3 is made up of 14 amino acids. Germline loops: CDR1 SNHLY, CDR2 FYNNEI.

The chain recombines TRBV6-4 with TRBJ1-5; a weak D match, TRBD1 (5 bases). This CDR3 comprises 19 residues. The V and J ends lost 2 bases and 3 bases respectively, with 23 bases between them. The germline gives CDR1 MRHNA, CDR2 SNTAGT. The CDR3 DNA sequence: TGTGCCAGCAGTGACGATTACAGACGGGGGGTGGTTGACAATCAGCCCCAGCATTTT. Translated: CASSDDYRRGVVDNQPQHF.

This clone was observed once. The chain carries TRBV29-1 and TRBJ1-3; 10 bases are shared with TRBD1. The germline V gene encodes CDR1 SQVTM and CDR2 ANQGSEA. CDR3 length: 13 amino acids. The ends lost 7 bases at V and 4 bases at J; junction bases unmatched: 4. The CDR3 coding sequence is TGCAGCGGGAGGACAGGGGGAGGAAACACCATATATTTT. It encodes CSGRTGGGNTIYF.

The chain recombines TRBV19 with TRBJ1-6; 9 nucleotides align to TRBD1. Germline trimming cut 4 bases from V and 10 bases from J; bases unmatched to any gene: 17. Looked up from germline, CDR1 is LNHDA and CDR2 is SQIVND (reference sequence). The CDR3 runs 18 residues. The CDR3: CASSTLAPTGGAGSPLHF. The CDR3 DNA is TGTGCCAGTAGTACGCTCGCCCCCACAGGGGGCGCTGGGTCACCCCTCCACTTT.

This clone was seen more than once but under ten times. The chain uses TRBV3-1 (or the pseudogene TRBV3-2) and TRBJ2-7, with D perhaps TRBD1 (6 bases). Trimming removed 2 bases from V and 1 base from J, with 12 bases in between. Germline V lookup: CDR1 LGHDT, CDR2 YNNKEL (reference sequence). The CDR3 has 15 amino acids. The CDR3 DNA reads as TGTGCCAGCAGCCAAAGGGGGTACCATTCCTACGAGCAGTACTTC. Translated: CASSQRGYHSYEQYF.

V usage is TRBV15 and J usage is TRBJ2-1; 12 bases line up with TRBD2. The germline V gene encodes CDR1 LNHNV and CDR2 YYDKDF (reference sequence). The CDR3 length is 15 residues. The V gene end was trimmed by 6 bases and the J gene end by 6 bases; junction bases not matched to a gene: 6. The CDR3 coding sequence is TGTGCCACCAGATCCGGACTAGCGGGGTCCAATGAGCAGTTCTTC. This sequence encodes CATRSGLAGSNEQFF.

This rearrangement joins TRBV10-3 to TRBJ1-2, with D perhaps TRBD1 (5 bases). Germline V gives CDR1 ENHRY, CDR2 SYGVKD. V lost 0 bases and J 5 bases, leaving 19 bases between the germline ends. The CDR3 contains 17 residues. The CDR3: CAISESPSNRLAYGYTF. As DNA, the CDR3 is TGTGCCATCAGTGAGTCGCCTTCGAACAGGCTCGCGTATGGCTACACCTTC.

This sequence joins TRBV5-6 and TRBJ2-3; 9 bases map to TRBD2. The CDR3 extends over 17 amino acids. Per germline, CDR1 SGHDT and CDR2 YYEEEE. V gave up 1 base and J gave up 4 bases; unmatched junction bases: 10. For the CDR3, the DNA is TGTGCCAGCAGCTTGCGGCTCGCGGGGGGGCCCCCAGATACGCAGTATTTT. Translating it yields CASSLRLAGGPPDTQYF.

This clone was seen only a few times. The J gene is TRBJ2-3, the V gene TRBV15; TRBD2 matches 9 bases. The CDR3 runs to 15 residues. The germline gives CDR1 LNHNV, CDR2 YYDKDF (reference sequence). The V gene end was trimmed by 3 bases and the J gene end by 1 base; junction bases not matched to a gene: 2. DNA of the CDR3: TGTGCCACCAGCAGGACTAGCGGAGGCACAGATACGCAGTATTTT. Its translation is CATSRTSGGTDTQYF.

For the CDR3, the DNA is TGTGCCAGCAGACAGGGGCCCTATAATTCACCCCTCCACTTT. This sequence encodes CASRQGPYNSPLHF. The chain carries TRBV27 and TRBJ1-6, with TRBD1 matching 7 bases. With V trimmed by 6 bases and J by 2 bases, 1 base remained unmatched. From germline, CDR1 is MNHEY and CDR2 SMNVEV (reference sequence). This CDR3 is 14 amino acids long.

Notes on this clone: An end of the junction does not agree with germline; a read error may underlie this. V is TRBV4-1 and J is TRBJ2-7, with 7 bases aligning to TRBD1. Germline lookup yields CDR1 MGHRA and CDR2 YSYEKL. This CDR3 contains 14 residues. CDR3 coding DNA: TGCGCCAGCAGCCAGGGACAGATCAGCTACGATCAGTACTTC. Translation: CASSQGQISYDQYF.

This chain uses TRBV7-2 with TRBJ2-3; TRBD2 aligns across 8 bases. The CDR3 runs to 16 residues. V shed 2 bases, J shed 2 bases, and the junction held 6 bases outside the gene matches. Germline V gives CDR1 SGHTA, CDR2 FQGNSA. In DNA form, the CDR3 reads TGTGCCAGCAGCTTAAGGCCAGCGGGGGACACAGATACGCAGTATTTT. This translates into CASSLRPAGDTDTQYF. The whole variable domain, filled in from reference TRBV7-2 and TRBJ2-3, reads GAGVSQSPSNKVTEKGKDVELRCDPISGHTALYWYRQSLGQGLEFLIYFQGNSAPDKSGLPSDRFSAERTGGSVSTLTIQRTQQEDSAVYLCASSLRPAGDTDTQYFGPGTRLTVL.

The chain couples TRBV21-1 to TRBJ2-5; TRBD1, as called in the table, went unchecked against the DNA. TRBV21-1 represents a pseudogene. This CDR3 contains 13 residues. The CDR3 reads CASSTTGGETQYF. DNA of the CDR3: TGTGCCAGCAGCACTACAGGGGGAGAGACCCAGTACTTC.

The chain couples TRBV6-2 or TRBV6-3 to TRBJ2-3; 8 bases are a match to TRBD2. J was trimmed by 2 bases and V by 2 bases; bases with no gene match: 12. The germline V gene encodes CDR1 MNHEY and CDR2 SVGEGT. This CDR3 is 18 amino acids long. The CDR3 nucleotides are TGTGCCAGCAGTTACGGAGCGGGGGCCCCGTCCGTCACAGATACGCAGTATTTT. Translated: CASSYGAGAPSVTDTQYF.

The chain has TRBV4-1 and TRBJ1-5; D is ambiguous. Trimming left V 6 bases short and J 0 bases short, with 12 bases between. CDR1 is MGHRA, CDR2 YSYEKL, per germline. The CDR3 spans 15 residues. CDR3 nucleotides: TGCGCCAGCAGTGTAACGGGTCTTAGCAATCAGCCCCAGCATTTT. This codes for CASSVTGLSNQPQHF.

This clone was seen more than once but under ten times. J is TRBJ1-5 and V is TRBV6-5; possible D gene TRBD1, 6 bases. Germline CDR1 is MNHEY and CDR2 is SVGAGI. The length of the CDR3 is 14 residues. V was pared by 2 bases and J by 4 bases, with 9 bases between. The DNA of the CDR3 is TGTGCCAGCAGTTACCAGGGGATAAATCAGCCCCAGCATTTT. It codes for CASSYQGINQPQHF.

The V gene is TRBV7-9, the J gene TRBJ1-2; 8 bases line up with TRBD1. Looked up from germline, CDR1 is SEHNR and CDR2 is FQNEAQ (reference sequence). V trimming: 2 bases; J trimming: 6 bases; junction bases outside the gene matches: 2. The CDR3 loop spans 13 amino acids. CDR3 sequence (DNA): TGTGCCAGCAGCTTAACAGGGGGGAATGGCTACACCTTC. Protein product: CASSLTGGNGYTF. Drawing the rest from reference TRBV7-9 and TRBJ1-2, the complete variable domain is DTGVSQNPRHKITKRGQNVTFRCDPISEHNRLYWYRQTLGQGPEFLTYFQNEAQLEKSRLLSDRFSAERPKGSFSTLEIQRTEQGDSAMYLCASSLTGGNGYTFGSGTRLTVV.

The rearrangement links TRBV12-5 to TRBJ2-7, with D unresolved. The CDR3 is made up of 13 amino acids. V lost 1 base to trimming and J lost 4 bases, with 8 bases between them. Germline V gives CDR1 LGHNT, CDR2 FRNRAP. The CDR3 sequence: CASGLGPLYEQYF. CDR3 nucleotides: TGTGCTAGTGGTTTGGGGCCCTTATACGAGCAGTACTTC. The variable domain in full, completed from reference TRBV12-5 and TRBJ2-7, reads DARVTQTPRHKVTEMGQEVTMRCQPILGHNTVFWYRQTMMQGLELLAYFRNRAPLDDSGMPKDRFSAEMPDATLATLKIQPSEPRDSAVYFCASGLGPLYEQYFGPGTRLTVT.

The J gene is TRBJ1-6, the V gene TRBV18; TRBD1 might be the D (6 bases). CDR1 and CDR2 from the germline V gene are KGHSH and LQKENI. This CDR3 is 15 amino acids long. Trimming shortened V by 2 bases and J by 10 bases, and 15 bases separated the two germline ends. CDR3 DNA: TGTGCCAGCTCACCATCTCCCAGGGGAGGGTCACCCCTCCACTTT. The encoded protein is CASSPSPRGGSPLHF.

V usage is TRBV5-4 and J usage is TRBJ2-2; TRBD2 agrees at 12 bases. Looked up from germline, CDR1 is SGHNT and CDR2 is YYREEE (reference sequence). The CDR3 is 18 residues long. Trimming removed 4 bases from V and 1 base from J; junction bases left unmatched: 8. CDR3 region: CASSPHQLAGGNTGELFF. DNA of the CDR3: TGTGCCAGCAGCCCCCACCAACTAGCGGGGGGGAACACCGGGGAGCTGTTTTTT.

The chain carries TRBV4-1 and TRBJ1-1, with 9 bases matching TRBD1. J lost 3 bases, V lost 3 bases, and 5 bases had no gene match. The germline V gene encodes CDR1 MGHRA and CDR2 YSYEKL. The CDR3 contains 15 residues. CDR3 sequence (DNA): TGCGCCAGCAGCCATCCCGGGACAGGGCACACTGAAGCTTTCTTT. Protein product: CASSHPGTGHTEAFF.

In nucleotides, the CDR3 is TGTGCCAGCAGCTTGCCACAGGGGGCCTTCCGGGATTCACCCCTCCACTTT. Amino acid sequence: CASSLPQGAFRDSPLHF. V usage is TRBV13 and J usage is TRBJ1-6, with 9 bases lining up with TRBD1. The CDR3 spans 17 residues. V was pared by 3 bases and J by 8 bases, with 11 bases of the junction left unmatched. The germline gives CDR1 PRHDT, CDR2 FYEKMQ (reference sequence).

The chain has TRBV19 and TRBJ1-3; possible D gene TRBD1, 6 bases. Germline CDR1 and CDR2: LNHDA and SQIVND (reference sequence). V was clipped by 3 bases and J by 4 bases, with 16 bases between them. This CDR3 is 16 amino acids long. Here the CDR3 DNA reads TGTGCCAGTAGTATTTTCTCCAGGGGCAGAGGAAACACCATATATTTT. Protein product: CASSIFSRGRGNTIYF.

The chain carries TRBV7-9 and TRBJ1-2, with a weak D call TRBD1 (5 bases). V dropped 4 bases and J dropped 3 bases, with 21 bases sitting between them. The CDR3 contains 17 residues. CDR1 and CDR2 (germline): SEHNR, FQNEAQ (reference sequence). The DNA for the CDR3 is TGTGCCAGCAGCTCATCTATGACGGGGCCGGGGGACTATGGCTACACCTTC. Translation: CASSSSMTGPGDYGYTF.

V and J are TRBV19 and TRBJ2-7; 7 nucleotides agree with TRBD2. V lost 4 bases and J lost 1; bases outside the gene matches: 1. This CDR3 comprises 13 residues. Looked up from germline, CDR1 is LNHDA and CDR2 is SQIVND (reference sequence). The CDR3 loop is CASSRGGSYEQYF. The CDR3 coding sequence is TGTGCCAGTAGTAGGGGGGGTTCCTACGAGCAGTACTTC.

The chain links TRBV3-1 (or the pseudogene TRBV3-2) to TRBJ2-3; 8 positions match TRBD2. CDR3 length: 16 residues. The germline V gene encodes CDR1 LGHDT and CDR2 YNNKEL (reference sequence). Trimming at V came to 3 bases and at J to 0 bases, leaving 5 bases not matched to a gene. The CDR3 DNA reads TGTGCCAGCAGCCAGTACACTAGCGGAAGCACAGATACGCAGTATTTT. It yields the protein CASSQYTSGSTDTQYF.

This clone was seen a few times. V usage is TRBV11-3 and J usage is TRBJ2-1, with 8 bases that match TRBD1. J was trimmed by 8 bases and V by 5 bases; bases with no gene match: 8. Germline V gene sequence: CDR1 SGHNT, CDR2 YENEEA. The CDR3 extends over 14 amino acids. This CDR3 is CASSPDRGMDEQFF. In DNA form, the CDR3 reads TGTGCCAGCAGCCCAGACAGGGGCATGGATGAGCAGTTCTTC.

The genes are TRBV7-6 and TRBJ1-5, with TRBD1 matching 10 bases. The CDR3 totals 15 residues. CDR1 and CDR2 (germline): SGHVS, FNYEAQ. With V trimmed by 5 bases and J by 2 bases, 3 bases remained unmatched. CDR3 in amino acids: CASSRTGGGNQPQHF. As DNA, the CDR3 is TGTGCCAGCAGCCGGACAGGGGGAGGCAATCAGCCCCAGCATTTT. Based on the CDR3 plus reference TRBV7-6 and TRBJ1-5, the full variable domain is GAGVSQSPRYKVTKRGQDVALRCDPISGHVSLYWYRQALGQGPEFLTYFNYEAQQDKSGLPNDRFSAERPEGSISTLTIQRTEQRDSAMYRCASSRTGGGNQPQHFGDGTRLSIL.

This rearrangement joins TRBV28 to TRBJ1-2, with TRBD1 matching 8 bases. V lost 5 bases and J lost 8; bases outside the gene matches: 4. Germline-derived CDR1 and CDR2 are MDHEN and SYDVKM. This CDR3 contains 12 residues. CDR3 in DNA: TGTGCCAGCAGTCCAGGGGGCAGGGGCTACACCTTC. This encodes CASSPGGRGYTF.

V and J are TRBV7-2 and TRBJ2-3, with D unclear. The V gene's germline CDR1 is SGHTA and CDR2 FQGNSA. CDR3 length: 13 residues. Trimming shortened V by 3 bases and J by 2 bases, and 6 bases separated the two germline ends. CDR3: CASSFGDTDTQYF. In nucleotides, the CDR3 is TGTGCCAGCAGCTTCGGAGACACAGATACGCAGTATTTT.

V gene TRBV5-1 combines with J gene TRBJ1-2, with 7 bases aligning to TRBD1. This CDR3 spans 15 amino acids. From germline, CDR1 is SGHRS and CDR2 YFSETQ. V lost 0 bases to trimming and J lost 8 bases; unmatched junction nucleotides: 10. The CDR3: CASSLEGQTSLGYTF. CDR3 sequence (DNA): TGCGCCAGCAGCTTGGAGGGACAGACAAGCTTGGGCTACACCTTC.